This TCR beta chain was recovered during a study of blood T cell repertoires in COVID-19. Study information: Researchers got acute and convalescent COVID-19 samples from the United States, Italy and Spain. Nucleic acid was either cDNA or gDNA, and it came from T cells, B-cell-depleted T cells, or PBMCs.

Per the study methods: Reference gene primer amplification yielded estimated nucleated cell counts. TCRdb's table, derived via immunoSEQ multiplex PCR, lists solely in-frame clones and lacks some. V and J calls and clone size follow that table, whereas D and trimming were derived from the DNA. This table holds tens of thousands of clones, approximately 80% found once. V was pared by 5 bases and J by 0 bases, with 7 bases of the junction left unmatched. CDR1 is SGHTA and CDR2 is FQGNSA in the germline V gene. The CDR3 is 18 residues long. The clonotype comes from a man aged 45-65 years with acute or convalescent COVID-19. The chain couples TRBV7-2 to TRBJ2-6; 10 bases align to TRBD2. Sample: peripheral blood. This chain's CDR3 is CASSPRTSGVSGANVLTF. DNA of the CDR3: TGTGCCAGCAGCCCGCGAACTAGCGGGGTCTCTGGGGCCAACGTCCTGACTTTC.